These T cell receptor beta chains were read from a single sample in a study of T cell responses to AZD1222 COVID-19 vaccine. Generated by immunoSEQ multiplex PCR, the TCRdb table keeps only in-frame clones and is missing some. This sample yields roughly 160,000 clones, of which roughly 92% are seen a single time; around 1.6% belongs to the top ten. This sample comprised peripheral blood, obtained on day 0 of AZD1222 vaccination. The receptor set was obtained from an adult in good health. The CDR3 runs from the conserved cysteine through the conserved F or W.

j_call	v_call	cdr3_aa
TRBJ1-2	TRBV4-2	CASSQDGFGGSDGYYGYTF
TRBJ2-5	TRBV7-7	CASSLARGQETQYF
TRBJ1-2	TRBV5-8	CASSLYRGQTNYGYTF
TRBJ1-4	TRBV20-1	CSARNREKLFF
TRBJ1-5	TRBV6-2/TRBV6-3	CASSSFRGQPQHF
TRBJ1-5	TRBV4-1	CASSQETGFSQPQHF
TRBJ2-7	TRBV5-6	CASSLLDSPYEQYF
TRBJ2-2	TRBV24-1	CATQRPAGGTGELFF
TRBJ2-3	TRBV2	CASSPTDTQYF
TRBJ1-2	TRBV3-1/TRBV3-2	CASSQQGYGYTF
TRBJ2-1	TRBV6-5	CASRGQTANEQFF
TRBJ2-3	TRBV19	CASSIVAQGTDTQYF
TRBJ1-5	TRBV28	CASSLWDRSNQPQHF
TRBJ2-7	TRBV2	CASSVVAHEQYF
TRBJ2-7	TRBV11-2	CASSLEGGPAYEQYF
TRBJ1-1	TRBV18	CASSPPGQRATEAFF
TRBJ2-5	TRBV24-1	CATSMGAETQYF
TRBJ1-4	TRBV30	CAWRGPSTNEKLFF
TRBJ2-7	TRBV7-9	CASSLDFSYEQYF
TRBJ1-6	TRBV30	CAWSVIRFGPLHF
TRBJ1-3	TRBV6-5	CASSYEAPGTGNTIYF
TRBJ2-7	TRBV14	CASSQDRAYEQYF